The source of this T cell receptor beta chain is a study of spatial heterogeneity in lung cancer. Study overall: PBMC samples from follow-up, where available, were sequenced a median of roughly two years after resection. The study consistently detected more beta-chain than alpha-chain sequences.

MiXCR was run by TCRdb on the 5' RACE reads, yielding one entry per CDR3 protein. The table shows 35,000 to 45,000 distinct CDR3 sequences, with about 23% occurring only once. Time point indicated: blood at routine non-recurrence follow-up after resection. No cells were sorted before sequencing. The whole RNA sequenced was extracted from tumor, nontumor lung or frozen PBMC. General study points: More often at tumor resection than at routine follow-up, ubiquitous expanded tumor TCRs were detected in the blood.

The CDR3 has 16 residues. CDR1 MNHEY and CDR2 SVGAGI come from the germline V gene. The V gene end was trimmed by 6 bases and the J gene end by 2 bases; junction bases not matched to a gene: 7. This clonotype was seen a handful of times. The antigen is not known. The sequence was obtained from a female donor with early-stage non-small cell lung cancer. This chain uses TRBV6-5 with TRBJ2-3; 11 bases line up with TRBD2. Sequenced here: PBMCs, sampled at follow-up. CDR3: CASRELAGAYTDTQYF. In DNA form, the CDR3 reads TGTGCCAGCAGGGAACTAGCGGGGGCCTACACAGATACGCAGTATTTT.